The TCR beta chain described here comes from a study of CXCR3-negative and CXCR3-positive naive CD8 T cells. It was by 5' RACE with UMI labels that the TRB cDNA libraries were prepared. No DNA is given; TCRdb re-called the 5' RACE reads and lists each CDR3 protein once. Its clone listing holds about 6,600 distinct CDR3 sequences. The CDR3 length is 13 residues. Germline-derived CDR1 and CDR2 are MNHEY and SMNVEV (reference sequence). Regarding the study as a whole: Similar TRBV-TRBJ usage characterized naive CXCR3-negative and CXCR3-positive cells; memory cells differed.

As to this clonotype: Its antigen is not known.

The J gene is TRBJ2-7, the V gene TRBV27. Sequencing was done on a sample of naive CXCR3- CD8+ T cells from blood. The subset: CD45RO-CCR7+CD27+CD95- naive CD8+ T cells lacking CXCR3 (TNR3-). The TCR comes from a human donor in good health. Some clones in this sample may be carry-over from other donors' samples. CDR3 region: CASSLTGNHEQYF.